These 30 T cell receptor beta chains originate from one sample sequenced in a study of cytomegalovirus exposure and HLA in healthy donors. The study ran its PCR with 60 Vbeta and 13 Jbeta primers. Some clones are missing from TCRdb's copy, which holds only in-frame ones; the method was immunoSEQ multiplex PCR. The table has about 120,000 clones, roughly 75% seen once. Sequencing was carried out using PBMCs. All receptors come from a man aged 30 to 39 in good health and CMV-seropositive.

The DNA for the CDR3 is TGTGCCAGCAGCTTAGGACACTCCTACAATGAGCAGTTCTTC. Translated, it gives CASSLGHSYNEQFF. This rearrangement joins TRBV7-8 to TRBJ2-1; D not resolved. Germline V gene data show CDR1 as SGHVS and CDR2 as FQNEAQ. The CDR3 has 14 amino acids. Trimming stripped 1 base from V and 0 bases from J, with 4 bases between.

The genes are TRBV9 and TRBJ2-6, with D perhaps matching TRBD2 (7 bases). Looked up from germline, CDR1 is SGDLS and CDR2 is YYNGEE. The V end lost 3 bases, the J end lost 4 bases, and 26 bases lay between the germline ends. The CDR3 is 20 residues long. CDR3 amino acids: CASSDGVRGGASKGANVLTF. For the CDR3, the DNA is TGTGCCAGCAGCGACGGGGTTAGGGGGGGGGCTTCGAAAGGGGCCAACGTCCTGACTTTC.

The rearrangement uses TRBV21-1 and TRBJ2-7; the table's D gene call, TRBD2, was not cross checked with the DNA. TRBV21-1 represents a pseudogene. This CDR3 comprises 16 residues. CDR3 amino acids: CASSKARLAPSYEQYF. CDR3 DNA sequence: TGTGCCAGCAGCAAAGCTAGGCTAGCGCCCTCCTACGAGCAGTACTTC.

This chain joins TRBV2 and TRBJ1-2, with 9 bases aligning to TRBD1. Germline V gene lookup returns CDR1 SNHLY and CDR2 FYNNEI. The CDR3 has 15 residues. V shed 7 bases, J shed 5 bases, and the junction held 11 bases outside the gene matches. The CDR3 loop is CASMEGQGGRYGYTF. In DNA form, the CDR3 reads TGTGCCAGCATGGAGGGACAGGGCGGTCGGTATGGCTACACCTTC.

The chain combines TRBV4-2 with TRBJ2-1; 8 nucleotides match TRBD1. Germline-derived CDR1 and CDR2 are LGHNA and YNFKEQ. V trimming: 4 bases; J trimming: 2 bases; junction bases outside the gene matches: 7. The CDR3 covers 16 residues. The CDR3 reads CASSLFDRGAYNEQFF. CDR3 nucleotide sequence: TGTGCCAGCAGCCTATTTGACAGGGGAGCCTACAATGAGCAGTTCTTC.

The V and J genes are TRBV5-6 and TRBJ1-1; TRBD1 is a possible D gene (5 bases). CDR3 size: 14 residues. V lost 4 bases and J 0 bases, leaving 10 bases between the germline ends. Germline lookup yields CDR1 SGHDT and CDR2 YYEEEE. The CDR3 sequence: CASSLDILNTEAFF. The DNA of the CDR3 is TGTGCCAGCAGCCTGGACATCCTGAACACTGAAGCTTTCTTT. The full variable domain, rest sourced from reference TRBV5-6 and TRBJ1-1, is DAGVTQSPTHLIKTRGQQVTLRCSPKSGHDTVSWYQQALGQGPQFIFQYYEEEERQRGNFPDRFSGHQFPNYSSELNVNALLLGDSALYLCASSLDILNTEAFFGQGTRLTVV.

The rearrangement uses TRBV27 and TRBJ1-4; maybe TRBD1 (5 bases). The CDR3 runs to 15 residues. V gave up 5 bases and J gave up 12 bases, with 22 bases separating them. Per the germline V gene, CDR1 is MNHEY and CDR2 is SMNVEV (reference sequence). CDR3 in amino acids: CASSLSGTGRIELFF. The DNA of the CDR3 is TGTGCCAGCAGTCTGTCCGGGACGGGGAGGATAGAACTGTTTTTT.

The CDR3 loop is CASSPGTGNTEAFF. The CDR3 DNA sequence: TGTGCCAGCAGCCCGGGGACAGGGAACACTGAAGCTTTCTTT. The rearrangement joins TRBV4-2 to TRBJ1-1; 8 bases are shared with TRBD1. J lost 1 base, V lost 4 bases, and 2 bases had no gene match. The CDR3 is made up of 14 amino acids. Germline CDR1 LGHNA, CDR2 YNFKEQ.

CDR3: CASSTGSGWEKLFF. The DNA for the CDR3 is TGTGCCAGCAGTACAGGTTCAGGGTGGGAAAAACTGTTTTTT. J is TRBJ1-4 and V is TRBV6-5; perhaps TRBD1 as D (5 bases). In germline, CDR1 is MNHEY, CDR2 SVGAGI. The CDR3 spans 14 residues. Trimming removed 5 bases at V and 8 bases at J, with 15 bases between.

This clone was detected only a few times. The V call is TRBV29-1, the J call TRBJ2-3; maybe TRBD1 (6 bases). The CDR3 has 15 amino acids. V was clipped by 2 bases and J by 3 bases, with 15 bases between them. CDR1 is SQVTM and CDR2 is ANQGSEA in the germline V gene. The CDR3 region has the DNA TGCAGCGTTGAATCGAGGGCGGACAGAACAGATACGCAGTATTTT. Translating it yields CSVESRADRTDTQYF.

J is TRBJ2-1 and V is TRBV5-1; D is perhaps TRBD2 (5 bases). Deletions cut 5 bases from V and 0 bases from J, with 12 bases between. Germline assignment: CDR1 SGHRS and CDR2 YFSETQ. CDR3 length equals 15 residues. DNA of the CDR3: TGCGCCAGCAGAGCTACGGGAAGCTCCTACAATGAGCAGTTCTTC. Translated, it gives CASRATGSSYNEQFF.

Worth noting for this clone: Sequence at one end of the junction differs from germline and may be a read error. The J gene is TRBJ1-2, the V gene TRBV11-2, with D unclear. The CDR3 loop spans 10 amino acids. The germline CDR1 and CDR2 sequences are SGHAT and FQNNGV. Here the CDR3 reads CASSLDRGPF. In nucleotides, the CDR3 is TGTGCCAGCAGCTTAGATCGTGGGCCCTTC.

The rearrangement joins TRBV20-1 to TRBJ2-3; D not certain. Trimming shortened V by 5 bases and J by 2 bases, and 5 bases separated the two germline ends. The length of the CDR3 is 11 residues. Germline V gene data show CDR1 as DFQATT and CDR2 as SNEGSKA (reference sequence). The CDR3 sequence is CSASVTDTQYF. In DNA form, the CDR3 reads TGCAGTGCTTCTGTCACAGATACGCAGTATTTT.

The V call is TRBV7-9, the J call TRBJ2-5; D is perhaps TRBD2 (7 bases). The CDR3 extends over 14 amino acids. The V gene's germline CDR1 is SEHNR and CDR2 FQNEAQ (reference sequence). V lost 5 bases, J lost 4 bases, and 14 bases lay in between. In DNA form, the CDR3 reads TGTGCCAGCAGCCCCCGCGGGGGCCGAGAGACCCAGTACTTC. Encoded protein: CASSPRGGRETQYF.

This rearrangement joins TRBV11-2 to TRBJ2-7; perhaps TRBD2 as D (7 bases). V was trimmed by 5 bases and J by 4 bases, leaving 12 bases between them. The CDR3 consists of 13 residues. Germline CDR1 and CDR2: SGHAT and FQNNGV. The CDR3 DNA sequence: TGTGCCAGCAGCCCCCGGGGGGCTTACGAGCAGTACTTC. Translated: CASSPRGAYEQYF.

The chain recombines TRBV30 with TRBJ1-2, with 7 bases fitting TRBD1. V lost 3 bases and J lost 4; bases outside the gene matches: 2. CDR1 GTSNPN and CDR2 SVGIG come from the germline V gene (reference sequence). CDR3 length: 12 amino acids. The CDR3 here is CAWRQGFYGYTF. The CDR3 region has the DNA TGTGCCTGGAGACAGGGGTTCTATGGCTACACCTTC. Variable domain in full (rest from reference TRBV30 and TRBJ1-2): SQTIHQWPATLVQPVGSPLSLECTVEGTSNPNLYWYRQAAGRGLQLLFYSVGIGQISSEVPQNLSASRPQDRQFILSSKKLLLSDSGFYLCAWRQGFYGYTFGSGTRLTVV.

This clone occurred a few times. CDR3 amino acids: CASSWSPGINSGNTIYF. The CDR3 DNA is TGCGCCAGCAGCTGGAGTCCCGGAATCAACTCTGGAAACACCATATATTTT. The rearrangement joins TRBV5-1 to TRBJ1-3; no clear D. Trimming cost V 3 bases and J 0 bases, with 16 bases left between them. CDR1 is SGHRS and CDR2 is YFSETQ in the germline V gene. The CDR3 is 17 residues long.

The V gene is TRBV7-2, the J gene TRBJ2-1, with 7 bases that match TRBD2. After removal of 4 bases from V and 9 bases from J, the junction contained 18 bases not matched to a gene. The CDR3 has 17 residues. The V gene's germline CDR1 is SGHTA and CDR2 FQGNSA. In DNA form, the CDR3 reads TGTGCCAGCAGCTCCCAACCCCCCGCGGGAGTCTCACGTGAGCAGTTCTTC. This encodes CASSSQPPAGVSREQFF. Full variable domain (rest looked up from reference TRBV7-2 and TRBJ2-1): GAGVSQSPSNKVTEKGKDVELRCDPISGHTALYWYRQSLGQGLEFLIYFQGNSAPDKSGLPSDRFSAERTGGSVSTLTIQRTQQEDSAVYLCASSSQPPAGVSREQFFGPGTRLTVL.

This clone was seen a few times. The gene calls are TRBV30 and TRBJ1-2, with TRBD1 as a possible D gene (5 bases). CDR1 GTSNPN and CDR2 SVGIG come from the germline V gene (reference sequence). The CDR3 spans 18 residues. The V and J ends lost 2 bases and 7 bases respectively, with 29 bases between them. The CDR3 nucleotides are TGTGCCTGGAGTTATTTGGGACTCATAAAGGACGAGTTGGGTGGCTACACCTTC. It specifies CAWSYLGLIKDELGGYTF.

The V call is TRBV28, the J call TRBJ1-5; maybe TRBD1 (5 bases). The V end was cut by 9 bases, the J end by 9 bases, with 18 bases between. The V gene's germline CDR1 is MDHEN and CDR2 SYDVKM. The CDR3 consists of 13 residues. CDR3 in amino acids: CASDGAAGRPQHF. The DNA of the CDR3 is TGTGCCAGTGATGGGGCAGCCGGTAGGCCCCAGCATTTT.

This clone has just a few counts. The J gene is TRBJ2-7, the V gene TRBV6-5; a weak D match, TRBD1 (6 bases). CDR3 size: 13 residues. CDR1 is MNHEY and CDR2 is SVGAGI in the germline V gene. V lost 6 bases and J lost 3, with 12 bases in between. CDR3 amino acids: CASSLKGGYEQYF. CDR3 DNA sequence: TGTGCCAGCAGCCTCAAAGGGGGCTACGAGCAGTACTTC.

This chain connects TRBV5-8 to TRBJ2-1; D gene uncertain. V lost 5 bases and J lost 0, with 12 bases in between. CDR1 and CDR2 from the germline V gene are SGHTS and YDEGEE. The CDR3 spans 15 residues. This CDR3 is CASRKLRSSYNEQFF. In DNA form, the CDR3 reads TGTGCCAGCAGAAAACTCCGGAGCTCCTACAATGAGCAGTTCTTC.

The chain is built from TRBV29-1 and TRBJ2-5; no reliable D call. Germline V gene lookup returns CDR1 SQVTM and CDR2 ANQGSEA. The ends were cut back, 5 bases at V and 2 bases at J, with 21 bases in the middle. This CDR3 is built from 16 residues. CDR3 residues: CSVLGALVSLQETQYF. The CDR3 DNA is TGCAGCGTTCTAGGAGCCCTCGTCTCTCTACAAGAGACCCAGTACTTC.

This clone showed up just a few times. The rearrangement joins TRBV5-1 to TRBJ2-5; TRBD1 matches 9 bases. Germline CDR1 is SGHRS and CDR2 is YFSETQ. The junction had 6 bases not matched to a gene; V was cut back by 3 bases and J by 6 bases. The CDR3 length is 14 residues. CDR3 DNA sequence: TGCGCCAGCAGCTGGGGGACAGGGAAACAGACCCAGTACTTC. It codes for CASSWGTGKQTQYF.

Regarding this clone: Other DNA variants within this sample encode the same CDR3. The chain employs TRBV20-1 and TRBJ1-2; 7 nucleotides line up with TRBD1. The germline gives CDR1 DFQATT, CDR2 SNEGSKA (reference sequence). The CDR3 totals 11 residues. The junction had 1 base not matched to a gene; V was cut back by 6 bases and J by 3 bases. The CDR3 loop is CSADRDYGYTF. The CDR3 DNA reads as TGCAGTGCCGACAGGGACTATGGCTACACCTTC.

The J gene is TRBJ2-1, the V gene TRBV5-1; a weak D match, TRBD1 (5 bases). The CDR3 contains 13 residues. V gave up 5 bases and J gave up 4 bases, with 10 bases separating them. Germline-derived CDR1 and CDR2 are SGHRS and YFSETQ. The CDR3 coding sequence is TGCGCCAGCAGAGTGGGGCCTTACAATGAGCAGTTCTTC. It translates to CASRVGPYNEQFF.

This chain connects TRBV9 to TRBJ2-2; 13 nucleotides match TRBD2. Trimming cost V 2 bases and J 8 bases; bases outside gene matches: 9. CDR1 and CDR2 from the germline V gene are SGDLS and YYNGEE. The CDR3 runs to 17 residues. CDR3 coding DNA: TGTGCCAGCAGCGTCCCCGGGACTAGCGGGGCCGGGGGGGAGCTGTTTTTT. Translation gives CASSVPGTSGAGGELFF.

This chain connects TRBV2 to TRBJ2-7; D gene ambiguous. The ends were cut back, 4 bases at V and 5 bases at J, with 12 bases in the middle. Germline CDR1 and CDR2: SNHLY and FYNNEI. This CDR3 spans 13 amino acids. The CDR3 is CASSAPGPDEQYF. CDR3 nucleotide sequence: TGTGCCAGCAGTGCTCCTGGGCCCGACGAGCAGTACTTC. Full variable domain (remainder filled in from reference TRBV2 and TRBJ2-7): EPEVTQTPSHQVTQMGQEVILRCVPISNHLYFYWYRQILGQKVEFLVSFYNNEISEKSEIFDDQFSVERPDGSNFTLKIRSTKLEDSAMYFCASSAPGPDEQYFGPGTRLTVT.

This chain uses TRBV7-2 with TRBJ2-1, with no clear D. This CDR3 contains 13 residues. The ends were cut back, 5 bases at V and 4 bases at J, with 9 bases in the middle. Looked up from germline, CDR1 is SGHTA and CDR2 is FQGNSA. The CDR3 sequence: CASSPLTYNEQFF. The CDR3 DNA reads as TGTGCCAGCAGCCCGTTGACTTACAATGAGCAGTTCTTC.

The rearrangement joins TRBV5-8 to TRBJ2-3; no firm D call. CDR1 and CDR2 (germline): SGHTS, YDEGEE. The CDR3 is 13 residues long. V shed 3 bases and J shed 0 bases, with 5 bases lying between them. The CDR3 loop is CASSSTSTDTQYF. In DNA, the CDR3 is TGTGCCAGCAGCTCCACTAGCACAGATACGCAGTATTTT.